The 29 T cell receptor beta chains given below trace back to one sample, sequenced in a study of T cells in Graves' hyperthyroidism and ophthalmopathy. There were TCR beta CDR3 regions amplified from RNA transcripts. First-round RT-PCR targeting the TCR CDR3 was performed with the HTBI primer set. TCRdb reprocessed the multiplex PCR reads via MiXCR and lists one record per CDR3 protein. The sample includes more than 350,000 distinct CDR3 sequences, 15% of them seen just once. Input material: blood. These receptors were taken from a woman between 25 and 40 years old with Graves' hyperthyroidism.

V gene TRBV5-1 combines with J gene TRBJ2-5, with D hard to call. Germline V CDR1 and CDR2: SGHRS, YFSETQ. Deletions cut 4 bases from V and 0 bases from J, with 7 bases between. The CDR3 is 13 amino acids. CDR3 sequence reads: CASSTVHQETQYF. CDR3 nucleotide sequence: TGCGCCAGCAGCACGGTGCACCAAGAGACCCAGTACTTC.

The table lists this clonotype with many counts. The chain recombines TRBV20-1 with TRBJ1-1; 9 bases align to TRBD1. The CDR3 loop spans 13 amino acids. Germline values: CDR1 DFQATT, CDR2 SNEGSKA (reference sequence). The junction had 5 bases not matched to a gene; V was cut back by 5 bases and J by 4 bases. The CDR3 DNA reads as TGCAGTGCTGGGACAGGGACCACCACTGAAGCTTTCTTT. Encoded protein: CSAGTGTTTEAFF.

In its sample, this clonotype was seen many times. The CDR3 DNA reads as TGTGCCAGCAGCTCACAGGGGACTTATAATTCACCCCTCCACTTT. This encodes CASSSQGTYNSPLHF. V usage is TRBV7-9 and J usage is TRBJ1-6, with 7 bases lining up with TRBD1. CDR3 length: 15 amino acids. Germline V gene lookup returns CDR1 SEHNR and CDR2 FQNEAQ (reference sequence). V shed 4 bases, J shed 4 bases, and the junction held 4 bases outside the gene matches.

This clonotype was recorded many times. This chain joins TRBV28 and TRBJ1-3; a possible D gene is TRBD1 (5 bases). Trimming took 2 bases from V and 1 from J, leaving 6 bases between them. There are 14 residues in the CDR3. Germline CDR1 and CDR2: MDHEN and SYDVKM. As DNA, the CDR3 is TGTGCCAGCAGTTTAGGACAATCTGGAAACACCATATATTTT. Translating gives CASSLGQSGNTIYF.

This clonotype was counted a few times. V and J are TRBV5-1 and TRBJ1-2, with D unclear. Germline V gene data show CDR1 as SGHRS and CDR2 as YFSETQ. V was cut by 1 base and J by 1 base, with 8 bases left in between. CDR3 length equals 14 residues. The CDR3 reads CASSLSRDNYGYTF. For the CDR3, the DNA is TGCGCCAGCAGCTTGTCACGTGATAACTATGGCTACACCTTC.

This clonotype occurred many times. The chain joins TRBV25-1 to TRBJ2-1; the match to TRBD2 covers 7 bases. Germline loops: CDR1 MGHDK, CDR2 SYGVNS. This CDR3 is built from 16 residues. The V gene end was trimmed by 2 bases and the J gene end by 0 bases; junction bases not matched to a gene: 4. The CDR3 is CASSETSAHSYNEQFF. CDR3 nucleotides: TGTGCCAGCAGTGAAACTAGCGCCCACTCCTACAATGAGCAGTTCTTC.

The chain employs TRBV19 and TRBJ2-1; D is possibly TRBD2 (5 bases). The CDR3 runs 13 residues. Germline loops: CDR1 LNHDA, CDR2 SQIVND (reference sequence). Trimming took off 3 bases at V and 9 bases at J, with 12 bases between the two ends. CDR3 sequence: CASSMASGGEQFF. CDR3 bases: TGTGCCAGTAGTATGGCCAGCGGAGGTGAGCAGTTCTTC.

V gene TRBV11-2 combines with J gene TRBJ2-1; 11 nucleotides align to TRBD2. V dropped 3 bases and J dropped 7; count of bases not matched to a gene: 5. From germline, CDR1 is SGHAT and CDR2 FQNNGV. The CDR3 length is 15 residues. CDR3 in amino acids: CASSLGLAVVNEQFF. DNA of the CDR3: TGTGCCAGCAGCTTGGGACTAGCGGTAGTTAATGAGCAGTTCTTC.

This clonotype was picked up many times. V is TRBV28 and J is TRBJ2-7; D tentatively reads TRBD1 or TRBD2 (5 bases each). Per germline, CDR1 MDHEN and CDR2 SYDVKM. The V gene lost 4 bases and the J gene lost 3 bases, with 13 bases spanning the gap. The CDR3 sequence is 14 residues long. In nucleotides, the CDR3 is TGTGCCAGCAGTTCCCGGGGACCAAACTACGAGCAGTACTTC. Translating it yields CASSSRGPNYEQYF.

The V and J genes are TRBV7-2 and TRBJ2-5, with 7 bases identical to TRBD1. CDR1 and CDR2 from the germline V gene are SGHTA and FQGNSA. This CDR3 is 15 amino acids long. V shed 7 bases and J 5 bases; nucleotides not matched to a gene: 13. DNA of the CDR3: TGTGCCAGCAAAGAGTGGACAGGTCTTCTGGAGACCCAGTACTTC. This translates into CASKEWTGLLETQYF.

This clonotype has at least ten counts. The genes are TRBV3-1 and TRBJ2-2, with 9 bases matching TRBD2. V shed 2 bases and J 7 bases; nucleotides not matched to a gene: 5. CDR1 LGHDT and CDR2 YNNKEL come from the germline V gene (reference sequence). The length of the CDR3 is 15 residues. The CDR3 sequence is CASSQQSAGGGELFF. Written as DNA, the CDR3 is TGTGCCAGCAGCCAACAGTCAGCGGGAGGCGGGGAGCTGTTTTTT.

This clonotype has ten or more counts. This sequence joins TRBV28 and TRBJ2-1; TRBD1 aligns across 7 bases. Germline V gene lookup returns CDR1 MDHEN and CDR2 SYDVKM. The CDR3 has 16 amino acids. J gave up 6 bases and V 2 bases, and 10 bases lay outside the gene matches. This chain's CDR3 is CASSLTGTRGPNEQFF. The CDR3 DNA reads TGTGCCAGCAGTTTAACCGGGACAAGGGGGCCCAATGAGCAGTTCTTC.

This clonotype came up many times. This chain joins TRBV2 and TRBJ2-5, with 8 nucleotides matching TRBD2. Germline CDR1 and CDR2: SNHLY and FYNNEI. This CDR3 has 15 residues. V was clipped by 10 bases and J by 5 bases; unmatched bases: 15. CDR3 in amino acids: CATSQAGLGPETQYF. CDR3 nucleotide sequence: TGTGCCACGAGTCAGGCGGGACTAGGGCCGGAGACCCAGTACTTC.

This clonotype was picked up one time. The V and J genes are TRBV25-1 and TRBJ1-3; no clear D gene. The germline V gene encodes CDR1 MGHDK and CDR2 SYGVNS. Trimming cost V 6 bases and J 3 bases, with 12 bases left between them. This CDR3 is 14 amino acids long. The DNA of the CDR3 is TGTGCCAGCAGCACACGGTTCGATGGAAACACCATATATTTT. This translates into CASSTRFDGNTIYF.

This clonotype appeared many times. The CDR3 here is CASSYDPRGGVYEQYF. CDR3 nucleotide sequence: TGTGCCAGCAGCTACGATCCAAGGGGGGGGGTCTACGAGCAGTACTTC. V is TRBV6-1 and J is TRBJ2-7; a weak D match, TRBD2 (7 bases). This CDR3 spans 16 amino acids. CDR1 MNHNS and CDR2 SASEGT come from the germline V gene. With 6 bases removed from V and 3 bases from J, the gap between germline ends came to 21 bases.

This clonotype was seen ten or more times. This rearrangement joins TRBV6-2 or TRBV6-3 to TRBJ2-4; TRBD2 matches at 16 bases. Unmatched junction bases numbered 10, after V lost 6 bases and J lost 8 bases. Germline V gene data show CDR1 as MNHEY and CDR2 as SVGEGT. This CDR3 spans 17 amino acids. CDR3 sequence (DNA): TGTGCCAGCAGCCCCACCGGGACTAGCGGGAGGGCAGACATTCAGTACTTC. Encoded protein: CASSPTGTSGRADIQYF.

This clonotype was detected only a few times. This may stem from a read error, because a much larger clone lies one nucleotide away. The J gene is TRBJ2-1, the V gene TRBV30; D is unclear. The V end was cut by 2 bases, the J end by 0 bases, with 8 bases between. Germline assignment: CDR1 GTSNPN and CDR2 SVGIG (reference sequence). CDR3 length equals 14 residues. The CDR3 is CAWSSPGSYNEQFF. The CDR3 coding sequence is TGTGCCTGGAGTTCGCCCGGCTCCTACAATGAGCAGTTCTTC.

This clonotype came up many times. The chain uses TRBV28 and TRBJ2-4, with unresolved D. Trimming shortened V by 5 bases and J by 6 bases, and 14 bases separated the two germline ends. Germline V gene lookup returns CDR1 MDHEN and CDR2 SYDVKM. CDR3 length equals 14 residues. The CDR3 reads CASSPSGSRNIQYF. CDR3 bases: TGTGCCAGCAGTCCCTCCGGGTCCAGAAACATTCAGTACTTC.

In its sample, this clonotype was seen a few times. This rearrangement joins TRBV6-2 or TRBV6-3 to TRBJ1-1; the D is unclear. V dropped 9 bases and J dropped 1 base, with 12 bases sitting between them. Germline-derived CDR1 and CDR2 are MNHEY and SVGEGT. This CDR3 spans 13 amino acids. The CDR3 DNA follows: TGTGCCAGTCTCGTGACACCGAACACTGAAGCTTTCTTT. Its translation: CASLVTPNTEAFF.

At least ten counts were recorded for this clonotype. This chain links TRBV7-2 with TRBJ2-1, with 7 nucleotides matching TRBD2. The CDR3 spans 15 residues. Losses at the gene ends were 5 bases for V and 8 bases for J; bases not matched to a gene: 12. CDR1 and CDR2 from the germline V gene are SGHTA and FQGNSA. The CDR3 sequence: CASSRVSPGGDEQFF. CDR3 DNA: TGTGCCAGCAGCCGCGTCTCCCCGGGAGGCGATGAGCAGTTCTTC. The entire variable domain, with the rest obtained from reference TRBV7-2 and TRBJ2-1, is as follows: GAGVSQSPSNKVTEKGKDVELRCDPISGHTALYWYRQSLGQGLEFLIYFQGNSAPDKSGLPSDRFSAERTGGSVSTLTIQRTQQEDSAVYLCASSRVSPGGDEQFFGPGTRLTVL.

CDR3 sequence reads: CASSEHPSGRAVTGELFF. CDR3 DNA: TGTGCCAGCAGCGAGCACCCTAGCGGGAGGGCCGTAACCGGGGAGCTGTTTTTT. The rearrangement links TRBV11-2 to TRBJ2-2; 12 bases are shared with TRBD2. V gave up 5 bases and J gave up 5 bases; unmatched junction bases: 12. In germline, CDR1 is SGHAT, CDR2 FQNNGV. The CDR3 runs to 18 residues.

This clonotype has just a few counts. V usage is TRBV5-1 and J usage is TRBJ2-3; 8 positions match TRBD1. V shed 4 bases and J 1 base; nucleotides not matched to a gene: 8. This CDR3 spans 16 amino acids. Germline V gene sequence: CDR1 SGHRS, CDR2 YFSETQ. CDR3 DNA: TGCGCCAGCAGCACCCGGACAGGGTTAGGCACAGATACGCAGTATTTT. It yields the protein CASSTRTGLGTDTQYF. The full variable domain, its missing parts supplied by reference TRBV5-1 and TRBJ2-3, is KAGVTQTPRYLIKTRGQQVTLSCSPISGHRSVSWYQQTPGQGLQFLFEYFSETQRNKGNFPGRFSGRQFSNSRSEMNVSTLELGDSALYLCASSTRTGLGTDTQYFGPGTRLTVL.

This clonotype was counted between two and nine times. This sequence joins TRBV19 and TRBJ2-7, with TRBD1 matching over 8 bases. This CDR3 region has 15 residues. CDR1 is LNHDA and CDR2 is SQIVND in the germline V gene (reference sequence). V shed 9 bases, J shed 3 bases, and the junction held 13 bases outside the gene matches. CDR3 nucleotides: TGTGCCAGCCAAGGAGGACAGGGTCTGTACTACGAGCAGTACTTC. Its translation is CASQGGQGLYYEQYF.

The chain recombines TRBV4-1 with TRBJ2-5; TRBD2 matches 9 bases. The DNA end favors TRBJ2-1, so the J call may be wrong. Germline V CDR1 and CDR2: MGHRA, YSYEKL. The CDR3 is made up of 17 amino acids. The CDR3, as DNA: TGCGCCAGCAGCCAAGATCCGGGGACTAGCCACATAGAGACCCAGTTCTTC. This encodes CASSQDPGTSHIETQFF.

The sample holds many counts of this clonotype. This chain links TRBV30 with TRBJ1-5; 9 nucleotides line up with TRBD1. Germline CDR1 is GTSNPN and CDR2 is SVGIG (reference sequence). CDR3 length: 14 residues. The V and J ends lost 3 bases and 6 bases, in that order; junction bases with no gene match: 6. The CDR3 loop reads CAWSPGQGSQPQHF. In DNA, the CDR3 is TGTGCCTGGAGCCCGGGACAGGGCAGTCAGCCCCAGCATTTT. The whole variable domain, filled in from reference TRBV30 and TRBJ1-5, reads SQTIHQWPATLVQPVGSPLSLECTVEGTSNPNLYWYRQAAGRGLQLLFYSVGIGQISSEVPQNLSASRPQDRQFILSSKKLLLSDSGFYLCAWSPGQGSQPQHFGDGTRLSIL.

At least ten counts were recorded for this clonotype. The CDR3 is CASSPSTSGRAIEQYF. CDR3 DNA sequence: TGTGCCAGCAGTCCGTCGACTAGCGGGAGGGCCATCGAGCAGTACTTC. The rearrangement uses TRBV12-3 or TRBV12-4 and TRBJ2-7; 14 nucleotides match TRBD2. The V gene end was trimmed by 5 bases and the J gene end by 6 bases; junction bases not matched to a gene: 9. The CDR3 length is 16 residues.

This clonotype was counted ten times or more. The gene calls are TRBV28 and TRBJ2-1, with D hard to call. Germline-derived CDR1 and CDR2 are MDHEN and SYDVKM. Trimming cost V 1 base and J 10 bases, with 8 bases left between them. The CDR3 sequence is 12 residues long. The CDR3 loop is CASSLFSGEQFF. Here the CDR3 DNA reads TGTGCCAGCAGTTTATTTTCTGGGGAGCAGTTCTTC.

CDR3 protein: CASSLALGQSSYNEQFF. Here the CDR3 DNA reads TGTGCCAGCAGCTTAGCGCTTGGTCAGAGCTCCTACAATGAGCAGTTCTTC. This chain links TRBV7-9 with TRBJ2-1, with D uncertain. The germline CDR1 and CDR2 sequences are SEHNR and FQNEAQ (reference sequence). The CDR3 length is 17 residues. The V and J ends lost 0 bases and 0 bases respectively, with 12 bases between them.

The chain uses TRBV19 and TRBJ2-7, with a weak D call TRBD1 (5 bases). The CDR3 is made up of 16 amino acids. V lost 4 bases and J lost 2, with 18 bases in between. Germline V gene lookup returns CDR1 LNHDA and CDR2 SQIVND (reference sequence). CDR3 in DNA: TGTGCCAGTAGTAAGATGTCCAGGGCGGCAACCTACGAGCAGTACTTC. Translated, it gives CASSKMSRAATYEQYF.